The clone carrying this TCR beta chain counts as large. Its antigen is not known. Within a library made for alpha chains, this beta chain is off target, and its count is uninformative. This record belongs to a study of spatial heterogeneity in lung cancer. Regarding the study as a whole: Mutation counts in tumors were tracked by counts of expanded intratumoral alpha and beta TCRs.

Trimming removed 7 bases from V and 0 bases from J, with 18 bases in between. CDR1 and CDR2 (germline): SQVTM, ANQGSEA. The CDR3 is 15 residues long. Using its own MiXCR run on the 5' RACE reads, TCRdb lists one record per CDR3 protein. This sample yields roughly 280 distinct CDR3 sequences, of which 29% are seen a single time; around 20% belongs to the top ten. Time point given: sample taken at primary tumor resection. The starting material was lung tumor tissue, obtained at surgery. The rearrangement joins TRBV29-1 to TRBJ1-1; a possible D gene is TRBD1 (6 bases). The TCR originated in a male donor with early-stage non-small cell lung cancer. CDR3 in amino acids: CSAPGQSNMNTEAFF. The CDR3 nucleotides read TGCAGCGCCCCTGGACAGTCGAACATGAACACTGAAGCTTTCTTT. Looking up the rest from reference TRBV29-1 and TRBJ1-1 gives the full variable domain: SAVISQKPSRDICQRGTSLTIQCQVDSQVTMMFWYRQQPGQSLTLIATANQGSEATYESGFVIDKFPISRPNLTFSTLTVSNMSPEDSSIYLCSAPGQSNMNTEAFFGQGTRLTVV.